One sample yielded the 16 T cell receptor beta chains listed below, sequenced in a study of identical twins. TCRdb reprocessed the 5' RACE reads via MiXCR and lists one record per CDR3 protein. The sample has hundreds of thousands of distinct CDR3 sequences; 21% are singletons. The same sample was also used in a study of T cells expressing NK-cell markers.

The sequencing input was PBMCs. These receptors were obtained from a woman aged 18-29 years in good health.

At least ten counts were recorded for this clonotype. V and J are TRBV12-3 or TRBV12-4 and TRBJ2-2, with a tentative D call TRBD1 (5 bases). The ends were cut back, 3 bases at V and 9 bases at J, with 11 bases in the middle. CDR3 length equals 13 residues. CDR3 bases: TGTGCCAGCAGTTTCTCTGGGGCCTGGGAGCTGTTTTTT. Its protein is CASSFSGAWELFF.

This clonotype was found many times. As DNA, the CDR3 is TGTGCCAGCAGCCCTCTTGGACGGGTCGGCGAGCAGTACTTC. This encodes CASSPLGRVGEQYF. The chain has TRBV7-9 and TRBJ2-7; D call uncertain. Germline V gene sequence: CDR1 SEHNR, CDR2 FQNEAQ (reference sequence). This CDR3 has 14 amino acids. V shed 5 bases and J shed 6 bases, with 17 bases lying between them.

This chain joins TRBV5-1 and TRBJ2-4; no reliable D call. Trimming stripped 1 base from V and 10 bases from J, with 12 bases between. The V gene's germline CDR1 is SGHRS and CDR2 YFSETQ. CDR3 length: 13 residues. The DNA of the CDR3 is TGCGCCAGCAGCTTGCGGTCGGAAGGGATTCAGTACTTC. The encoded protein is CASSLRSEGIQYF.

This clonotype was observed a few times. The chain uses TRBV5-1 and TRBJ2-1; TRBD1 aligns across 12 bases. The CDR3 runs 18 residues. Losses at the gene ends were 3 bases for V and 1 base for J; bases not matched to a gene: 8. CDR1 and CDR2 from the germline V gene are SGHRS and YFSETQ. The CDR3 DNA reads as TGCGCCAGCAGCTCCGGGACAGGGGGCGGAAAGTCCTACAATGAGCAGTTCTTC. Its protein is CASSSGTGGGKSYNEQFF.

The sample holds a few counts of this clonotype. The V call is TRBV20-1, the J call TRBJ2-1, with TRBD2 matching 12 bases. The CDR3 spans 16 residues. CDR1 is DFQATT, CDR2 SNEGSKA, per germline (reference sequence). J gave up 0 bases and V 5 bases, and 5 bases lay outside the gene matches. The chain's CDR3 is CSARTSGTSSYNEQFF. For the CDR3, the DNA is TGCAGTGCTCGGACTAGCGGGACGAGCTCCTACAATGAGCAGTTCTTC.

This sequence joins TRBV4-3 and TRBJ2-3; 7 nucleotides agree with TRBD2. V shed 0 bases and J 5 bases; nucleotides not matched to a gene: 14. CDR1 and CDR2 from the germline V gene are LGHNA and YSLEER. The CDR3 extends over 18 amino acids. CDR3 residues: CASSQDAQRAGIEDTQYF. CDR3 coding DNA: TGCGCCAGCAGCCAAGATGCCCAGCGAGCGGGAATTGAAGATACGCAGTATTTT.

The chain carries TRBV25-1 and TRBJ2-7; D may be TRBD1 or TRBD2 (6 bases each). Germline lookup yields CDR1 MGHDK and CDR2 SYGVNS. This CDR3 comprises 16 residues. V gave up 4 bases and J gave up 6 bases, with 22 bases separating them. As DNA, the CDR3 is TGTGCCAGCAGTGGCCACCGCGGGACAAGAGTGCGCGAGCAGTACTTC. Residues: CASSGHRGTRVREQYF.

This chain connects TRBV7-2 to TRBJ2-3; 8 bases align to TRBD2. After removal of 5 bases from V and 0 bases from J, the junction contained 4 bases not matched to a gene. This CDR3 contains 15 residues. From germline, CDR1 is SGHTA and CDR2 FQGNSA. The CDR3 DNA reads TGTGCCAGCAGCCCATCTAGCGGGAGCACAGATACGCAGTATTTT. It translates to CASSPSSGSTDTQYF.

Concerning this clonotype itself: A read error may account for a junction end that differs from germline. The rearrangement uses TRBV20-1 and TRBJ2-3; maybe TRBD2 (6 bases). The CDR3 is 15 amino acids. Germline V CDR1 and CDR2: DFQATT, SNEGSKA (reference sequence). In nucleotides, the CDR3 is TGCATTGCTAGAGAGGGAGGTGTGGGGGCAGATACGCAGTATTTT. This codes for CIAREGGVGADTQYF.

Only a few counts were recorded for this clonotype. The CDR3 bases are TGTGCCACCAGTGATGCCGGACAGGAGACCTACGAGCAGTACTTC. Translating it yields CATSDAGQETYEQYF. This chain joins TRBV24-1 and TRBJ2-7; 7 bases line up with TRBD1. Per germline, CDR1 KGHDR and CDR2 SFDVKD. The junction had 6 bases not matched to a gene; V was cut back by 3 bases and J by 2 bases. This CDR3 comprises 15 residues.

V and J are TRBV29-1 and TRBJ1-1; D gene uncertain. The germline V and J ends were trimmed by 1 base and 7 bases, with 7 bases remaining between them. This CDR3 is built from 11 residues. In germline, CDR1 is SQVTM, CDR2 ANQGSEA. CDR3 sequence reads: CSVEGNLEAFF. CDR3 in DNA: TGCAGCGTTGAAGGTAATCTTGAAGCTTTCTTT.

This clonotype has a count of ten or more. The rearrangement links TRBV20-1 to TRBJ1-5; D gene unclear. Trimming removed 6 bases from V and 3 bases from J, with 9 bases in between. This CDR3 region has 12 residues. Germline CDR1 and CDR2: DFQATT and SNEGSKA (reference sequence). CDR3 region: CSATSPNQPQHF. The CDR3 nucleotides are TGCAGTGCAACGAGTCCCAATCAGCCCCAGCATTTT.

The chain couples TRBV14 to TRBJ2-1; D uncertain. The length of the CDR3 is 14 residues. Looked up from germline, CDR1 is SGHDN and CDR2 is FVKESK. V was shortened by 0 bases and J by 5 bases, with 8 bases between the two germline ends. The DNA of the CDR3 is TGTGCCAGCAGCCAAGAAGTTGGCGACAATGAGCAGTTCTTC. Its translation: CASSQEVGDNEQFF.

The chain couples TRBV5-5 to TRBJ2-1; TRBD2 agrees at 16 bases. CDR1 SGHKS and CDR2 YYEKEE come from the germline V gene (reference sequence). CDR3 length equals 17 residues. V lost 4 bases and J lost 8; bases outside the gene matches: 9. The CDR3 protein is CASSRGTSGRGLDEQFF. CDR3 DNA sequence: TGTGCCAGCAGCCGAGGGACTAGCGGGAGGGGGCTCGATGAGCAGTTCTTC.

V and J are TRBV6-5 and TRBJ2-1; no definite D call. The length of the CDR3 is 15 residues. V was pared by 4 bases and J by 0 bases, with 10 bases between. Germline assignment: CDR1 MNHEY and CDR2 SVGAGI. CDR3 loop: CASSWAELSYNEQFF. The CDR3 nucleotides read TGTGCCAGCAGTTGGGCGGAGCTCTCCTACAATGAGCAGTTCTTC.

A few counts support this clonotype. CDR3 nucleotides: TGTGCCAGCAGCGTACGCTTCACTGGGGAGCAGTACTTC. This codes for CASSVRFTGEQYF. The rearrangement uses TRBV9 and TRBJ2-7, with no clear D. Trimming shortened V by 1 base and J by 7 bases, and 12 bases separated the two germline ends. This CDR3 has 13 amino acids. Germline CDR1 reads SGDLS; CDR2 reads YYNGEE.